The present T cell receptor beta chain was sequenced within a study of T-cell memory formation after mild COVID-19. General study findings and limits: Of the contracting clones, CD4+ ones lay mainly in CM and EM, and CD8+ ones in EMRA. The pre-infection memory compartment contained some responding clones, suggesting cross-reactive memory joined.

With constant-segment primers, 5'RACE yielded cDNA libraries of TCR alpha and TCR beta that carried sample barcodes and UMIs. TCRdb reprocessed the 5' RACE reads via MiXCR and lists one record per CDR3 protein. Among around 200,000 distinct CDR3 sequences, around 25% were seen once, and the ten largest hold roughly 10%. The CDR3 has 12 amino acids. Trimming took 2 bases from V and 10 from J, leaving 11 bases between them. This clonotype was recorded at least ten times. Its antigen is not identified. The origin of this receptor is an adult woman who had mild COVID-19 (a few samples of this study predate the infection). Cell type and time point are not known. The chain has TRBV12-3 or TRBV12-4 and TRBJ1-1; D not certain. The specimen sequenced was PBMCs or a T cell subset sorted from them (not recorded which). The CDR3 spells CASSLNQVSAFF. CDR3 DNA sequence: TGTGCCAGCAGTTTAAATCAAGTCTCAGCTTTCTTT.